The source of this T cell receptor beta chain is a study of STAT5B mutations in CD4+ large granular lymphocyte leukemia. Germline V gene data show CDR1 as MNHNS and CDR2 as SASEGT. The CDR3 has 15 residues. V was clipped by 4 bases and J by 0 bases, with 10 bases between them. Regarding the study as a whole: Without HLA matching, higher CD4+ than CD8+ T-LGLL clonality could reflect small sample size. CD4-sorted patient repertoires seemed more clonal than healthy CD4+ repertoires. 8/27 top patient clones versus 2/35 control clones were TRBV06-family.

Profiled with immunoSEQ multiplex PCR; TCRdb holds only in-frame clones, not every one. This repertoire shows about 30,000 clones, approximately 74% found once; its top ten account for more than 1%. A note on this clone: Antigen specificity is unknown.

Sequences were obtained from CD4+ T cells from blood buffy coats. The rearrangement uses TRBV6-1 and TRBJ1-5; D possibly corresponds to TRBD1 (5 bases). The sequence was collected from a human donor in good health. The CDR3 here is CASSVFQGSNQPQHF. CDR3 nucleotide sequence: TGTGCCAGCAGTGTATTCCAGGGTAGCAATCAGCCCCAGCATTTT.